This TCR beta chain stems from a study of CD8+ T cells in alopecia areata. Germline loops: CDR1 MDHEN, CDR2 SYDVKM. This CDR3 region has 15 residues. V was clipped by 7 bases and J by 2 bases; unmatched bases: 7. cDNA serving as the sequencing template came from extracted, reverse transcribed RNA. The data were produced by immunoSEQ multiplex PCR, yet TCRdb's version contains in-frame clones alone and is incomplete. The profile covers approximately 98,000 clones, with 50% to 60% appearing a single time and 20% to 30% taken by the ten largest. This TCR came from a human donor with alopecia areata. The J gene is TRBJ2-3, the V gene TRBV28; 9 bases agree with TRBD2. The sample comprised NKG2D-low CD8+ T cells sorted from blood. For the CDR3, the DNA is TGTGCCAGCACCGAGGGACTAGCATACACAGATACGCAGTATTTT. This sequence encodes CASTEGLAYTDTQYF.